This is a list of T cell receptor beta chains from one sample in a study of vaccination and CD4 T cells after COVID-19. Antigens of these TCRs are unknown. TCRdb passed the PCR reads through MiXCR, listing each CDR3 protein once. The sample holds about 6,300 distinct CDR3 sequences, more than 60% seen once. The specimen was CD4+ T cells from blood, cultured in vitro. These TCRs come from a human donor who had recovered from COVID-19. Each CDR3 is given with its conserved first and last residue. D genes are given only for firm matches. Expanded clones get a size class; other rows say once, few or many, or leave the size out.

cdr3_aa cdr3_nt d_call j_call clone_size v_call
CASSLASGGIQETQYF TGTGCCAGCAGCTTAGCGAGCGGGGGGATCCAAGAGACCCAGTACTTC TRBD2 TRBJ2-5 . TRBV7-2
CASSRDGNTEAFF TGTGCCAGCAGCCGGGACGGGAACACTGAAGCTTTCTTT . TRBJ1-1 . TRBV7-9
CASRGDTEAFF TGTGCCAGCAGAGGGGACACTGAAGCTTTCTTT . TRBJ1-1 . TRBV6-4
CSVETGSYEQYF TGCAGCGTTGAAACGGGGTCCTACGAGCAGTACTTC . TRBJ2-7 . TRBV29-1
CSARSGREATYF TGCAGTGCTAGATCGGGTCGGGAGGCCACCTACTTC TRBD2 TRBJ2-7 few TRBV20-1
CASSLLGEQFF TGTGCCAGCAGCTTATTGGGAGAGCAGTTCTTC . TRBJ2-1 . TRBV11-3
CASSGKQIGTGELFF TGTGCCAGCAGTGGAAAGCAGATCGGCACCGGGGAGCTGTTTTTT . TRBJ2-2 . TRBV6-1
CSAPGTSGIPITYNEQFF TGCAGTGCGCCCGGGACTAGCGGGATCCCTATAACCTACAATGAGCAGTTCTTC TRBD2 TRBJ2-1 . TRBV20-1
CASSEAVSQGAYGYTF TGTGCCAGCAGTGAAGCGGTTTCCCAGGGGGCCTATGGCTACACCTTC TRBD1 TRBJ1-2 . TRBV6-1
CASSDSKSAGASSYEQYF TGTGCCAGCAGTGACTCGAAATCTGCTGGGGCTTCCTCCTACGAGCAGTACTTC . TRBJ2-7 . TRBV6-4
CAGAGSYSDSNQPQHF TGTGCCGGCGCGGGCAGCTACAGCGATAGCAATCAGCCCCAGCATTTT . TRBJ1-5 . TRBV6-4
CASSLAGANYEQYF TGTGCCAGCAGTCTAGCGGGAGCGAATTACGAGCAGTACTTC TRBD2 TRBJ2-7 few TRBV6-1
CASSFGTGFTEAFF TGTGCCAGCAGCTTCGGTACAGGATTCACTGAAGCTTTCTTT . TRBJ1-1 . TRBV7-9
CASSHRQRSSYEQYF TGTGCCAGCAGCCATAGACAGAGAAGCTCCTACGAGCAGTACTTC . TRBJ2-7 . TRBV6-1
CASSFGGSGEKLFF TGTGCCAGCAGCTTTGGGGGCTCGGGTGAAAAACTGTTTTTT . TRBJ1-4 . TRBV7-9
CSARDFKVGNEQFF TGCAGTGCTAGAGATTTTAAAGTTGGGAATGAGCAGTTCTTC . TRBJ2-1 . TRBV20-1
CASSSVGWQTQYF TGTGCCAGCAGCTCCGTAGGTTGGCAGACCCAGTACTTC . TRBJ2-5 . TRBV6-2/TRBV6-3
CSALTGPGGQYF TGCAGTGCTCTCACGGGGCCGGGAGGGCAGTACTTC TRBD2 TRBJ2-7 . TRBV20-1
CASSYTSGGAGEQFF TGTGCCAGCAGCTATACTAGCGGGGGGGCCGGTGAGCAGTTCTTC TRBD2 TRBJ2-1 . TRBV5-4
CASSENYGYTF TGTGCCAGTAGTGAAAACTATGGCTACACCTTC . TRBJ1-2 few TRBV19
CASSEGWTGLPNYGYTF TGTGCCAGCAGTGAGGGGTGGACGGGGCTTCCTAACTATGGCTACACCTTC . TRBJ1-2 . TRBV6-1
CSARGNTEAFF TGCAGTGCTAGAGGGAACACTGAAGCTTTCTTT . TRBJ1-1 . TRBV20-1
CASSQGSGASGGELFF TGCGCCAGCAGCCAAGGTAGCGGGGCCTCTGGCGGGGAGCTGTTTTTT TRBD2 TRBJ2-2 . TRBV4-1
CASSFSGSNYGYTF TGTGCCAGCAGCTTCTCCGGTTCTAACTATGGCTACACCTTC . TRBJ1-2 few TRBV7-9
CASSLVLDYGYTF TGTGCCAGCAGTTTAGTTTTGGACTATGGCTACACCTTC . TRBJ1-2 . TRBV28
CASSQGLSYNEQFF TGCGCCAGCAGCCAGGGCCTCTCCTACAATGAGCAGTTCTTC . TRBJ2-1 . TRBV4-3
CASSRQGRRYEQYF TGTGCCAGCAGCAGACAGGGGCGCCGCTACGAGCAGTACTTC TRBD1 TRBJ2-7 . TRBV7-6
CASSQGHGYTF TGTGCCAGCAGCCAAGGACATGGCTACACCTTC . TRBJ1-2 . TRBV4-2
CASRTTTFGYTF TGTGCCAGCAGGACTACGACATTTGGCTACACCTTC . TRBJ1-2 few TRBV6-1
CSARGPSQQGYTF TGCAGTGCTAGAGGACCGTCTCAGCAGGGCTACACCTTC . TRBJ1-2 . TRBV20-1
CSAQNPQSSYNSPLHF TGCAGTGCCCAGAACCCTCAGAGCTCCTATAATTCACCCCTCCACTTT . TRBJ1-6 . TRBV20-1
CATYQPQHF TGTGCCACCTATCAGCCCCAGCATTTT . TRBJ1-5 . TRBV24-1
CASRRGQVEETQYF TGTGCCAGCAGACGAGGACAGGTGGAAGAGACCCAGTACTTC TRBD1 TRBJ2-5 . TRBV7-2
CASSLGQSSVAYEQYF TGTGCCAGCAGCTTAGGACAGTCTAGTGTCGCTTACGAGCAGTACTTC . TRBJ2-7 . TRBV7-2
CSARAGEYQPQHF TGCAGTGCTAGGGCAGGGGAATACCAGCCCCAGCATTTT . TRBJ1-5 . TRBV20-1
CASRRGAGATEAFF TGTGCCAGCAGACGGGGAGCAGGCGCCACTGAAGCTTTCTTT . TRBJ1-1 once TRBV27
CSARGEGGKNNEQFF TGCAGTGCTAGAGGGGAGGGGGGTAAAAACAATGAGCAGTTCTTC . TRBJ2-1 . TRBV20-1
CASSLGQGSYNSPLHF TGTGCCAGCAGCTTAGGACAGGGCTCCTATAATTCACCCCTCCACTTT TRBD1 TRBJ1-6 . TRBV7-2
CASISGQKSYGYTF TGTGCCAGTATATCCGGACAGAAGTCCTATGGCTACACCTTC . TRBJ1-2 . TRBV19
CASSPRIGNYGYTF TGTGCCAGCAGTCCGCGGATTGGGAACTATGGCTACACCTTC . TRBJ1-2 large TRBV7-9
CASSLNPGNYGYTF TGTGCCAGCAGCTTAAACCCAGGGAACTATGGCTACACCTTC . TRBJ1-2 . TRBV7-8
CASSYSVPPYNEQFF TGTGCCAGCAGTTACTCGGTTCCCCCCTACAATGAGCAGTTCTTC . TRBJ2-1 . TRBV6-5
CASSFAGRIPAEFF TGTGCCAGCAGCTTTGCTGGGCGCATCCCCGCGGAGTTCTTC . TRBJ2-1 large TRBV12-1
CSAPGGAGEKLFF TGCAGTGCTCCGGGGGGGGCCGGTGAAAAACTGTTTTTT . TRBJ1-4 . TRBV20-1
CSARGSPDTEAFF TGCAGTGCTAGGGGCTCTCCGGACACTGAAGCTTTCTTT . TRBJ1-1 . TRBV20-1
CASSLEVETQYF TGTGCCAGCAGCTTAGAAGTAGAGACCCAGTACTTC . TRBJ2-5 . TRBV7-2
CASSLRDRSTDTQYF TGTGCCAGCAGCCTACGGGACAGATCCACAGATACGCAGTATTTT TRBD1 TRBJ2-3 few TRBV7-9
CASSLTASGSVADTQYF TGTGCCAGCAGCTTAACGGCTAGCGGGAGTGTCGCAGATACGCAGTATTTT TRBD2 TRBJ2-3 . TRBV7-3
CASSRGQANGYTF TGTGCCAGCAGTAGAGGACAGGCAAATGGCTACACCTTC TRBD1 TRBJ1-2 few TRBV6-1
CASHRGQGVMNTEAFF TGTGCCAGCCACCGGGGACAGGGTGTAATGAACACTGAAGCTTTCTTT TRBD1 TRBJ1-1 . TRBV6-2/TRBV6-3
CATSDFRGRRFF TGTGCCACCAGTGATTTCAGGGGGCGACGGTTCTTC TRBD1 TRBJ2-1 . TRBV24-1